The rows below give T cell receptor beta chains drawn from one sample of a study of blood T cell repertoires in COVID-19. Clones were sequenced by immunoSEQ multiplex PCR, and TCRdb holds only the in-frame ones, with some missing. Of about 190,000 clones listed, around 80% are singletons. Source material: peripheral blood. All receptors come from a woman older than 75 with active or convalescent COVID-19. CDR3s include the opening cysteine and the closing phenylalanine or tryptophan. D genes are given only for firm matches. Rows give clone size only sometimes, using once, few, many, or a class for an expanded clone.

>NA|TRBJ2-2|NA|TRBV27
CASSADPRLGAGELFF
TGTGCCAGCAGTGCGGATCCGCGTTTAGGGGCCGGGGAGCTGTTTTTT
>NA|TRBJ2-5|NA|TRBV5-1
CASSLGAGIQETQYF
TGCGCCAGCAGCCTAGGGGCAGGCATCCAAGAGACCCAGTACTTC
>NA|TRBJ2-5|NA|TRBV5-1
CASSLVGGGLQETQYF
TGCGCCAGCAGCTTGGTCGGCGGGGGCCTTCAAGAGACCCAGTACTTC
>NA|TRBJ1-3|TRBD1|TRBV15
CATSREGQYSGNTIYF
TGTGCCACCAGCAGAGAGGGACAGTACTCTGGAAACACCATATATTTT
>NA|TRBJ1-1|NA|TRBV3-1/TRBV3-2
CASSRGQMNTEAFF
TGTGCCAGCAGCCGAGGACAGATGAACACTGAAGCTTTCTTT
>NA|TRBJ1-5|TRBD1|TRBV29-1
CSVDRDRGHQPQHF
TGCAGCGTTGATAGGGACAGGGGGCATCAGCCCCAGCATTTT
>NA|TRBJ2-2|NA|TRBV18
CASSPGASGELFF
TGTGCCAGCTCACCAGGGGCATCCGGGGAGCTGTTTTTT
>NA|TRBJ2-3|TRBD2|TRBV7-2
CASSLDGTSAAADTQYF
TGTGCCAGCAGCTTAGATGGGACTAGCGCGGCCGCAGATACGCAGTATTTT
>NA|TRBJ1-5|NA|TRBV5-4
CASSLDGSGNQPQHF
TGTGCCAGCAGCTTGGATGGGAGTGGGAATCAGCCCCAGCATTTT
>many|TRBJ1-5|TRBD1|TRBV3-1/TRBV3-2
CASSQTGMGNQPQHF
TGTGCCAGCAGCCAGACAGGGATGGGCAATCAGCCCCAGCATTTT
>NA|TRBJ2-2|NA|TRBV2
CARGGAGELFF
TGTGCCCGAGGGGGGGCCGGGGAGCTGTTTTTT
>NA|TRBJ2-2|TRBD2|TRBV7-8
CASSPRGGVAAGELFF
TGTGCCAGCAGCCCCCGGGGGGGCGTGGCCGCCGGGGAGCTGTTTTTT
>once|TRBJ1-4|TRBD1|TRBV12-5
CASAKLDRGFLVNANEKLFF
TGTGCTAGTGCCAAACTGGACAGGGGCTTTTTGGTGAACGCTAATGAAAAACTGTTTTTT
>NA|TRBJ1-1|TRBD1|TRBV27
CASRADRVNTEAFF
TGTGCCAGCAGAGCGGACAGGGTTAACACTGAAGCTTTCTTT
>NA|TRBJ1-2|TRBD1|TRBV6-5
CASASDPGQVYGYTF
TGTGCCAGCGCCTCCGATCCGGGACAGGTCTATGGCTACACCTTC
>NA|TRBJ2-7|TRBD1|TRBV9
CASSPGTRDREQYF
TGTGCCAGCAGCCCTGGAACTAGGGACAGGGAGCAGTACTTC
>NA|TRBJ2-3|NA|TRBV5-1
CASSSDRNTDTQYF
TGCGCCAGCAGCTCTGACAGGAACACAGATACGCAGTATTTT
>NA|TRBJ1-2|NA|TRBV5-4
CASSLGTGTNYGYTF
TGTGCCAGCAGCCTAGGCACAGGGACTAACTATGGCTACACCTTC
>NA|TRBJ2-1|TRBD2|TRBV11-2
CASSRLAGAFEQFF
TGTGCCAGCAGCCGACTAGCGGGGGCATTTGAGCAGTTCTTC
>NA|TRBJ1-5|NA|TRBV14
CASSQDRGQPQHF
TGTGCCAGCAGCCAAGATCGAGGGCAGCCCCAGCATTTT
>few|TRBJ2-1|TRBD1|TRBV30
CAWSQTTGGLYSEQFF
TGTGCCTGGAGTCAGACGACAGGGGGCCTTTATAGTGAGCAGTTCTTC
>NA|TRBJ1-1|TRBD1|TRBV5-1
CASSFTGADTEAFF
TGCGCCAGCAGCTTTACAGGGGCTGACACTGAAGCTTTCTTT
>NA|TRBJ2-1|TRBD1|TRBV5-1
CARATTDRGFYNEQFF
TGCGCCAGAGCCACCACTGACAGGGGGTTTTACAATGAGCAGTTCTTC
>NA|TRBJ2-5|TRBD2|TRBV28
CASLRGGSSGETQYF
TGTGCCAGCTTAAGGGGAGGGAGTAGTGGGGAGACCCAGTACTTC
>NA|TRBJ1-1|NA|TRBV2
CASSPEKGVEAFF
TGTGCCAGTTCTCCCGAGAAGGGGGTTGAAGCTTTCTTT